One and the same sample provided the 15 T cell receptor beta chains below, sequenced in a study of T cell repertoires in cytomegalovirus infection. TCRdb used MiXCR to reprocess the reads, holding one entry per CDR3 protein. The sample includes about 570,000 distinct CDR3 sequences, around two fifths of them seen just once. Antigens of these TCRs are unknown. The input for sequencing was cultured PBMCs, taken from culture after CMV antigen stimulation. Receptor source: a human donor in good health (CMV status not recorded). Some clones in this sample may be carry-over from other donors' samples.

This sequence joins TRBV4-1 and TRBJ2-3; possibly TRBD1 for D (6 bases). V lost 4 bases and J lost 8, with 25 bases in between. The CDR3 runs 17 residues. CDR1 is MGHRA, CDR2 YSYEKL, per germline. The CDR3 sequence is CASSLLPLDRTDGTQYF. CDR3 bases: TGCGCCAGCAGCCTGCTGCCCCTTGACAGGACCGACGGTACGCAGTATTTT.

V gene TRBV7-6 combines with J gene TRBJ1-1; D ambiguous. Trimming took 1 base from V and 1 from J, leaving 19 bases between them. Germline lookup yields CDR1 SGHVS and CDR2 FNYEAQ. The CDR3 is 18 amino acids. The CDR3 DNA follows: TGTGCCAGCAGCTTAGAGTGGAGGGCCGACGGGTGGAACACTGAAGCTTTCTTT. The encoded protein is CASSLEWRADGWNTEAFF. Full variable domain (missing parts from reference TRBV7-6 and TRBJ1-1): GAGVSQSPRYKVTKRGQDVALRCDPISGHVSLYWYRQALGQGPEFLTYFNYEAQQDKSGLPNDRFSAERPEGSISTLTIQRTEQRDSAMYRCASSLEWRADGWNTEAFFGQGTRLTVV.

This clonotype was detected only a few times. V usage is TRBV18 and J usage is TRBJ2-7; the D call may be TRBD1 or TRBD2 (5 bases each). This CDR3 spans 12 amino acids. CDR1 is KGHSH and CDR2 is LQKENI in the germline V gene. Trimming stripped 5 bases from V and 3 bases from J, with 8 bases between. CDR3 nucleotides: TGTGCCAGCTCAGGGACCCTCTACGAGCAGTACTTC. Translating gives CASSGTLYEQYF.

This rearrangement joins TRBV28 to TRBJ1-5; 8 nucleotides align to TRBD1. V trimming: 7 bases; J trimming: 6 bases; junction bases outside the gene matches: 5. The V gene's germline CDR1 is MDHEN and CDR2 SYDVKM. This CDR3 has 13 amino acids. This CDR3 is CASKAGGSQPQHF. The CDR3 region has the DNA TGTGCCAGCAAGGCAGGGGGCAGTCAGCCCCAGCATTTT. Using reference TRBV28 and TRBJ1-5 for the parts outside the CDR3, the full variable domain is DVKVTQSSRYLVKRTGEKVFLECVQDMDHENMFWYRQDPGLGLRLIYFSYDVKMKEKGDIPEGYSVSREKKERFSLILESASTNQTSMYLCASKAGGSQPQHFGDGTRLSIL.

The chain uses TRBV5-1 and TRBJ1-4; D gene uncertain. The ends were cut back, 4 bases at V and 2 bases at J, with 15 bases in the middle. This CDR3 comprises 16 residues. CDR1 and CDR2 (germline): SGHRS, YFSETQ. CDR3: CASSRAPLRTNEKLFF. CDR3 in DNA: TGCGCCAGCAGCCGGGCCCCCCTGCGGACTAATGAAAAACTGTTTTTT.

This clonotype was counted only a few times. This chain links TRBV18 with TRBJ1-2; D unclear. Trimming pared 0 bases from V and 1 base from J, leaving 6 bases between. The CDR3 is 14 residues long. Germline V gene sequence: CDR1 KGHSH, CDR2 LQKENI. The chain's CDR3 is CASSPPPDNYGYTF. For the CDR3, the DNA is TGTGCCAGCTCACCACCGCCCGATAACTATGGCTACACCTTC.

This chain connects TRBV4-1 to TRBJ2-3; 9 nucleotides line up with TRBD2. With 4 bases clipped from V and 15 bases from J, the junction kept 8 bases outside the gene matches. The CDR3 runs to 12 residues. Germline V CDR1 and CDR2: MGHRA, YSYEKL. CDR3 sequence (DNA): TGCGCCAGCAGCCCGCCGGGACTAGCTGTCTATTTT. Its translation: CASSPPGLAVYF.

This clonotype was counted between two and nine times. The J gene is TRBJ2-5, the V gene TRBV11-2, with unresolved D. Germline CDR1 and CDR2: SGHAT and FQNNGV. The CDR3 runs 14 residues. Trimming pared 3 bases from V and 1 base from J, leaving 9 bases between. DNA for the CDR3: TGTGCCAGCAGCTTCAGGAGCTCCCAAGAGACCCAGTACTTC. This translates into CASSFRSSQETQYF.

The rearrangement links TRBV5-4 to TRBJ2-1, with TRBD2 identical over 9 bases. This CDR3 region has 16 residues. V lost 3 bases, J lost 3 bases, and 7 bases stayed unmatched. Germline assignment: CDR1 SGHNT and CDR2 YYREEE (reference sequence). CDR3 sequence reads: CASSSPTSGSYNEQFF. The CDR3 coding sequence is TGTGCCAGCAGCTCTCCGACTAGCGGCAGCTACAATGAGCAGTTCTTC.

The J gene is TRBJ1-1, the V gene TRBV12-3 or TRBV12-4, with a weak D call TRBD1 (6 bases). V dropped 4 bases and J dropped 5 bases, with 26 bases sitting between them. This CDR3 spans 18 amino acids. CDR3 in amino acids: CASSSFRRGADLSTEAFF. CDR3 in DNA: TGTGCCAGCAGTTCGTTTCGCCGGGGGGCGGATCTATCTACTGAAGCTTTCTTT.

The V gene is TRBV4-1, the J gene TRBJ1-1; tentative D call: TRBD1 (5 bases). CDR3 length equals 14 residues. Germline V lookup: CDR1 MGHRA, CDR2 YSYEKL. Trimming removed 4 bases at V and 5 bases at J, with 14 bases between. The chain's CDR3 is CASSRSGDRTEAFF. The DNA of the CDR3 is TGCGCCAGCAGCCGCTCGGGGGATCGGACTGAAGCTTTCTTT.

This chain uses TRBV5-1 with TRBJ2-3; TRBD2 agrees at 14 bases. Trimming at V came to 2 bases and at J to 2 bases, leaving 7 bases not matched to a gene. The CDR3 is made up of 18 amino acids. Germline V gives CDR1 SGHRS, CDR2 YFSETQ. CDR3 coding DNA: TGCGCCAGCAGCTTCCAACCGGGACTAGCGGGGGACACAGATACGCAGTATTTT. It is translated as CASSFQPGLAGDTDTQYF.

The rearrangement links TRBV4-1 to TRBJ2-1; D gene ambiguous. With 1 base removed from V and 8 bases from J, the gap between germline ends came to 12 bases. CDR1 MGHRA and CDR2 YSYEKL come from the germline V gene. The CDR3 contains 14 residues. CDR3 residues: CASSQADPWDEQFF. The CDR3, as DNA: TGCGCCAGCAGCCAAGCAGACCCCTGGGATGAGCAGTTCTTC.

The chain recombines TRBV6-2 or TRBV6-3 with TRBJ1-1, with a tentative D call TRBD1 (5 bases). Germline assignment: CDR1 MNHEY and CDR2 SVGEGT. There are 16 residues in the CDR3. Trimming took off 9 bases at V and 2 bases at J, with 22 bases between the two ends. CDR3 region: CASQSGRLRANTEAFF. CDR3 nucleotides: TGTGCCAGTCAATCGGGGCGACTGAGGGCAAACACTGAAGCTTTCTTT.

This sequence joins TRBV6-5 and TRBJ1-5; no clear D gene. The CDR3 spans 13 residues. Trimming left V 6 bases short and J 2 bases short, with 8 bases between. The germline CDR1 and CDR2 sequences are MNHEY and SVGAGI. The DNA for the CDR3 is TGTGCCAGCAGACGGGCTCGCAATCAGCCCCAGCATTTT. Its protein is CASRRARNQPQHF.